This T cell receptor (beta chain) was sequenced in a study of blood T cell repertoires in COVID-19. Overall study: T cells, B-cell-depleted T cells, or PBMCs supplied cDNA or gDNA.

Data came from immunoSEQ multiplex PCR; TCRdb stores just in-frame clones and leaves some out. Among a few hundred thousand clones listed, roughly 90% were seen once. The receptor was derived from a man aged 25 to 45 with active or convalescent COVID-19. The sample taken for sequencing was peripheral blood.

The CDR3: CASSLGSSDRGEKLFF. The CDR3 DNA is TGTGCCAGCAGCTTAGGTTCCTCGGACAGGGGGGAAAAACTGTTTTTT. This chain connects TRBV7-9 to TRBJ1-4; 10 bases fit TRBD1. Germline assignment: CDR1 SEHNR and CDR2 FQNEAQ (reference sequence). V shed 1 base and J 8 bases; nucleotides not matched to a gene: 7. The CDR3 is 16 residues long.